Presented here are 26 T cell receptor beta chains from one specimen sequenced in a study of shared clonotypes between healthy human individuals. TCRdb keeps only in-frame clones here, not all; method: immunoSEQ multiplex PCR. Here the sample spans around 690,000 clones, roughly 91% being singletons. Specimen: memory CD8+ T cells from PBMCs. Subset defined: CD45RO+ cells pooled with CCR7-negative TemRA cells. All receptors derive from a man between 18 and 29 years old in good health. Some clones in this sample may be carry-over from other donors' samples.

This clone appeared a single time. This sequence joins TRBV2 and TRBJ1-3; the D gene is possibly TRBD1 (6 bases). CDR3 length: 18 amino acids. The germline V and J ends were trimmed by 3 bases and 0 bases, with 18 bases remaining between them. Germline V gene data show CDR1 as SNHLY and CDR2 as FYNNEI. The CDR3 here is CASSEVRGDTYSGNTIYF. CDR3 DNA sequence: TGTGCCAGCAGTGAGGTCAGGGGAGATACCTACTCTGGAAACACCATATATTTT.

The V gene is TRBV10-3, the J gene TRBJ1-2; 10 bases agree with TRBD1. This CDR3 region has 17 residues. Looked up from germline, CDR1 is ENHRY and CDR2 is SYGVKD. The trim removed 5 bases at V and 0 bases at J, leaving 9 bases unmatched. The CDR3 sequence is CAISRGQGLTTNYGYTF. CDR3 coding DNA: TGTGCCATCAGTAGGGGACAGGGGCTTACTACTAACTATGGCTACACCTTC.

The chain carries TRBV11-3 and TRBJ2-7; D may correspond to TRBD1 or TRBD2 (6 bases each). Germline V gene data show CDR1 as SGHNT and CDR2 as YENEEA. V lost 10 bases and J lost 0, with 31 bases in between. This CDR3 spans 19 amino acids. CDR3 in amino acids: CATPTQPSHRDCYSYEQYF. CDR3 coding DNA: TGTGCCACCCCTACCCAGCCCTCCCACAGGGACTGCTACTCCTACGAGCAGTACTTC.

This sequence joins TRBV10-3 and TRBJ2-7; TRBD2 matches at 10 bases. Trimming cost V 4 bases and J 2 bases; bases outside gene matches: 8. CDR3 size: 16 residues. Germline V gives CDR1 ENHRY, CDR2 SYGVKD. The CDR3 DNA sequence: TGTGCCATCAGTGGGCCCACTAGCGGGACTACCTACGAGCAGTACTTC. It translates to CAISGPTSGTTYEQYF.

V is TRBV15 and J is TRBJ2-7; 7 bases agree with TRBD1. The CDR3 consists of 17 residues. V lost 0 bases, J lost 2 bases, and 10 bases stayed unmatched. Germline CDR1 and CDR2: LNHNV and YYDKDF (reference sequence). The CDR3 nucleotides are TGTGCCACCAGCAGAGATCCTCGACAGGGCAGACCCTACGAGCAGTACTTC. As protein: CATSRDPRQGRPYEQYF.

V and J are TRBV14 and TRBJ2-7; 11 bases align to TRBD2. CDR1 SGHDN and CDR2 FVKESK come from the germline V gene. J lost 0 bases, V lost 3 bases, and 1 base had no gene match. This CDR3 contains 15 residues. The CDR3 nucleotides read TGTGCCAGCAGCCAGGGACTAGCGGCCTCCTACGAGCAGTACTTC. Protein sequence: CASSQGLAASYEQYF.

This rearrangement joins TRBV6-5 to TRBJ2-2; D not certain. The ends were cut back, 5 bases at V and 5 bases at J, with 12 bases in the middle. CDR3 size: 14 residues. Germline loops: CDR1 MNHEY, CDR2 SVGAGI. The CDR3 loop is CASSTLEATGELFF. For the CDR3, the DNA is TGTGCCAGCAGTACCTTAGAAGCGACCGGGGAGCTGTTTTTT.

V gene TRBV7-9 combines with J gene TRBJ2-7; D ambiguous. The CDR3 covers 13 residues. From germline, CDR1 is SEHNR and CDR2 FQNEAQ (reference sequence). V lost 5 bases, J lost 5 bases, and 13 bases lay in between. CDR3 DNA: TGTGCCAGCAGCCCCAAAGGCAGCCACGAGCAGTACTTC. It codes for CASSPKGSHEQYF.

The chain employs TRBV4-3 and TRBJ2-2; TRBD2 might be the D (5 bases). In germline, CDR1 is LGHNA, CDR2 YSLEER. The CDR3 spans 21 residues. Trimming took off 2 bases at V and 0 bases at J, with 25 bases between the two ends. CDR3 in amino acids: CASSQFIASLALNANTGELFF. The CDR3 DNA sequence: TGCGCCAGCAGCCAATTTATCGCTAGTTTAGCGCTCAACGCGAACACCGGGGAGCTGTTTTTT.

This clone was observed a single time. The J gene is TRBJ2-1, the V gene TRBV27, with D possibly TRBD1 on 6 matching bases. Trimming pared 2 bases from V and 6 bases from J, leaving 14 bases between. Germline lookup yields CDR1 MNHEY and CDR2 SMNVEV (reference sequence). CDR3 size: 15 residues. This CDR3 is CASSLSMQGSNEQFF. CDR3 coding DNA: TGTGCCAGCAGTTTAAGTATGCAGGGGAGCAATGAGCAGTTCTTC.

This rearrangement joins TRBV27 to TRBJ2-5; TRBD1 matches 8 bases. Per the germline V gene, CDR1 is MNHEY and CDR2 is SMNVEV (reference sequence). Losses at the gene ends were 5 bases for V and 2 bases for J; bases not matched to a gene: 13. This CDR3 has 17 amino acids. This CDR3 is CASSDRLGTGLQETQYF. The DNA for the CDR3 is TGTGCCAGCAGTGACAGACTTGGGACAGGCTTACAAGAGACCCAGTACTTC.

The gene calls are TRBV4-2 and TRBJ2-3, with TRBD2 matching 7 bases. The germline gives CDR1 LGHNA, CDR2 YNFKEQ. V gave up 0 bases and J gave up 3 bases; unmatched junction bases: 6. This CDR3 has 16 residues. As DNA, the CDR3 is TGTGCCAGCAGCCAAGAATCGGCGGGAGTGACAGATACGCAGTATTTT. This translates into CASSQESAGVTDTQYF.

This rearrangement joins TRBV6-5 to TRBJ2-1; possibly TRBD1 or TRBD2 for D (5 bases each). This CDR3 contains 16 residues. Between the trimmed V and J ends, which lost 0 bases and 1 base, there was a span of 10 bases. Germline assignment: CDR1 MNHEY and CDR2 SVGAGI. The CDR3 sequence: CASSYSGVLSYNEQFF. The CDR3 DNA sequence: TGTGCCAGCAGTTACTCGGGGGTTCTGTCCTACAATGAGCAGTTCTTC.

The V call is TRBV27, the J call TRBJ2-1, with D perhaps being TRBD1 or TRBD2 (7 bases each). Trimming shortened V by 7 bases and J by 9 bases, and 22 bases separated the two germline ends. This CDR3 contains 15 residues. CDR1 and CDR2 (germline): MNHEY, SMNVEV (reference sequence). DNA of the CDR3: TGTGCCAGCACCGCAGGGGGGGTCCTGGGAGGTGAGCAGTTCTTC. Translating it yields CASTAGGVLGGEQFF.

The chain joins TRBV7-3 to TRBJ2-1; D gene uncertain. The V and J ends lost 1 base and 8 bases respectively, with 9 bases between them. This CDR3 has 13 residues. Germline CDR1 reads SGHTA; CDR2 reads FQGTGA. In nucleotides, the CDR3 is TGTGCCAGCAGCTTAAGGGCGGTAGATGAGCAGTTCTTC. This codes for CASSLRAVDEQFF.

The V and J genes are TRBV28 and TRBJ1-4, with 7 bases aligning to TRBD1. Germline values: CDR1 MDHEN, CDR2 SYDVKM. The CDR3 runs 14 residues. J lost 8 bases, V lost 2 bases, and 5 bases had no gene match. The CDR3 loop is CASSLDREEEKLFF. The CDR3 coding sequence is TGTGCCAGCAGTTTAGACAGGGAGGAAGAAAAACTGTTTTTT.

CDR3 in DNA: TGTGCCAGCCAAACTTCTCAGGGGGTCGGAAACACCATATATTTT. It yields the protein CASQTSQGVGNTIYF. The gene calls are TRBV28 and TRBJ1-3, with TRBD1 matching 7 bases. With V trimmed by 8 bases and J by 4 bases, 11 bases remained unmatched. CDR1 and CDR2 (germline): MDHEN, SYDVKM. CDR3 length: 15 residues.

The rearrangement joins TRBV7-9 to TRBJ2-1; 9 bases are shared with TRBD2. With 6 bases clipped from V and 8 bases from J, the junction kept 11 bases outside the gene matches. The CDR3 has 15 residues. Per germline, CDR1 SEHNR and CDR2 FQNEAQ (reference sequence). Here the CDR3 reads CASREGLAEFDEQFF. In nucleotides, the CDR3 is TGTGCCAGCAGGGAGGGACTAGCCGAGTTCGATGAGCAGTTCTTC.

This clone was observed a single time. The chain recombines TRBV10-2 with TRBJ2-7; 7 nucleotides align to TRBD2. The germline gives CDR1 WSHSY, CDR2 SAAADI. This CDR3 region has 14 residues. V lost 8 bases to trimming and J lost 2 bases; unmatched junction nucleotides: 9. CDR3 sequence (DNA): TGCGCCAGCGGCTCCGGGACTAACACCTACGAGCAGTACTTC. Its translation is CASGSGTNTYEQYF.

The V gene is TRBV7-2, the J gene TRBJ2-1, with D possibly matching TRBD2 (6 bases). From germline, CDR1 is SGHTA and CDR2 FQGNSA. The germline V and J ends were trimmed by 3 bases and 6 bases, with 15 bases remaining between them. This CDR3 has 15 residues. CDR3 coding DNA: TGTGCCAGCAGCTTTTTGGTGGGAGGTGTCAATGAGCAGTTCTTC. Protein sequence: CASSFLVGGVNEQFF.

The V gene is TRBV4-1, the J gene TRBJ2-1; D call uncertain. Germline-derived CDR1 and CDR2 are MGHRA and YSYEKL. The CDR3 consists of 17 residues. Between the trimmed V and J ends, which lost 0 bases and 5 bases, there was a span of 17 bases. CDR3 loop: CASSQDRIAVDNNEQFF. The CDR3 nucleotides are TGCGCCAGCAGCCAAGATCGAATCGCGGTAGACAACAATGAGCAGTTCTTC.

The chain carries TRBV4-3 and TRBJ1-1, with D possibly matching TRBD1 (6 bases). Germline V gives CDR1 LGHNA, CDR2 YSLEER. This CDR3 comprises 13 residues. Trimming took off 1 base at V and 4 bases at J, with 7 bases between the two ends. DNA for the CDR3: TGCGCCAGCAGCCAAGCCAGGGGCACTGAAGCTTTCTTT. Protein: CASSQARGTEAFF.

This chain uses TRBV11-3 with TRBJ2-2; D gene unclear. Germline V lookup: CDR1 SGHNT, CDR2 YENEEA. CDR3 size: 13 residues. V was trimmed by 3 bases and J by 7 bases, leaving 9 bases between them. CDR3 sequence (DNA): TGTGCCAGCAGCTTTGCTACTGTCGGGGAGCTGTTTTTT. It specifies CASSFATVGELFF.

This clone appeared a few times. The chain uses TRBV7-2 and TRBJ2-7, with TRBD1 identical over 7 bases. This CDR3 has 15 residues. CDR1 is SGHTA, CDR2 FQGNSA, per germline. V lost 4 bases to trimming and J lost 2 bases; unmatched junction nucleotides: 8. The CDR3 DNA reads as TGTGCCAGCAGCTCCTGGACAGGAGTTGCCTACGAGCAGTACTTC. This sequence encodes CASSSWTGVAYEQYF.

V is TRBV7-9 and J is TRBJ2-1; a possible D gene is TRBD1 (6 bases). CDR3 length equals 12 residues. V lost 5 bases and J 9 bases, leaving 11 bases between the germline ends. Germline V gene data show CDR1 as SEHNR and CDR2 as FQNEAQ (reference sequence). This chain's CDR3 is CASSVQGSEQFF. The CDR3 nucleotides are TGTGCCAGCAGCGTCCAGGGGAGTGAGCAGTTCTTC. The full variable domain, with the rest looked up from reference TRBV7-9 and TRBJ2-1, is DTGVSQNPRHKITKRGQNVTFRCDPISEHNRLYWYRQTLGQGPEFLTYFQNEAQLEKSRLLSDRFSAERPKGSFSTLEIQRTEQGDSAMYLCASSVQGSEQFFGPGTRLTVL.

The chain carries TRBV27 and TRBJ2-1; 7 bases line up with TRBD2. CDR1 is MNHEY and CDR2 is SMNVEV in the germline V gene (reference sequence). CDR3 size: 16 residues. V trimming: 4 bases; J trimming: 3 bases; junction bases outside the gene matches: 9. In DNA form, the CDR3 reads TGTGCCAGCAGTTCCCAGACTAGCCGAAACTACAATGAGCAGTTCTTC. Protein product: CASSSQTSRNYNEQFF.